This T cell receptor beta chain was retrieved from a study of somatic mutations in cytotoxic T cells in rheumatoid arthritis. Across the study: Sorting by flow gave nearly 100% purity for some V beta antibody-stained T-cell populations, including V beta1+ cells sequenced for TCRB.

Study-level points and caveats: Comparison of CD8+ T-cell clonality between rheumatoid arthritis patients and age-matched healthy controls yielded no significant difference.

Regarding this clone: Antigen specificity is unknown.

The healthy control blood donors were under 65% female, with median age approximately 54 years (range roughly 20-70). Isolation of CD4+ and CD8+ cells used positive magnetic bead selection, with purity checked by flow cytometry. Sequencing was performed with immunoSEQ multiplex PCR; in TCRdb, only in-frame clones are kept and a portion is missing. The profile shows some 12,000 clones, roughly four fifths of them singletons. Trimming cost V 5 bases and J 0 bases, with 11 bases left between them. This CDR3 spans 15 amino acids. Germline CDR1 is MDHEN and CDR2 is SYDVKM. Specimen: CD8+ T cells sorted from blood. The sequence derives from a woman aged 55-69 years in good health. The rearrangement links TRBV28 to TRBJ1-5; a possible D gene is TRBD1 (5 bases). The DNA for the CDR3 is TGTGCCAGCAGTGGGGACTCTAATAGCAATCAGCCCCAGCATTTT. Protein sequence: CASSGDSNSNQPQHF. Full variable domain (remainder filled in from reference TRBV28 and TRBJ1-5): DVKVTQSSRYLVKRTGEKVFLECVQDMDHENMFWYRQDPGLGLRLIYFSYDVKMKEKGDIPEGYSVSREKKERFSLILESASTNQTSMYLCASSGDSNSNQPQHFGDGTRLSIL.